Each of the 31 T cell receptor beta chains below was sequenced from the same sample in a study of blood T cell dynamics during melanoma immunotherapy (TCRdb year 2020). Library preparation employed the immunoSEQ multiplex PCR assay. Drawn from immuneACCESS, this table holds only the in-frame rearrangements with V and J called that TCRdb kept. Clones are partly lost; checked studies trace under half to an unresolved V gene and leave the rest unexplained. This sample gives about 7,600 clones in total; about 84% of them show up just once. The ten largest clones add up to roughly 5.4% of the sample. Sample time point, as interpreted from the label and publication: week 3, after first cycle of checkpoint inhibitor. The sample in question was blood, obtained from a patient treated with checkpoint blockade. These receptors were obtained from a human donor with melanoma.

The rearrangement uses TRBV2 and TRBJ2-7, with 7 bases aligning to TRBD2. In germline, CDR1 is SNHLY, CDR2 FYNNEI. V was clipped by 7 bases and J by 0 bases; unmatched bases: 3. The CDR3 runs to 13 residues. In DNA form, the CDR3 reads TGTGCCAGCACGGGAGGACTCTCCTACGAGCAGTACTTC. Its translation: CASTGGLSYEQYF.

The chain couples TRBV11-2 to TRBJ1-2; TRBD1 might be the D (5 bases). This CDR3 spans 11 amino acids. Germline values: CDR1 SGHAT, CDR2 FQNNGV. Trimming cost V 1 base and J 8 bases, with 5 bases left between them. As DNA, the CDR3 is TGTGCCAGCAGCTTAGGGGGCGGCTACACCTTC. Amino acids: CASSLGGGYTF.

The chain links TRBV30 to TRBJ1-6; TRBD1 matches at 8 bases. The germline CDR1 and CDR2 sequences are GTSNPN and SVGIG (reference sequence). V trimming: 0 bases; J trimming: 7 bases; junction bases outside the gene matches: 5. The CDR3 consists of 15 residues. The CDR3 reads CAWSVQGVRNSPLHF. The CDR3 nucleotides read TGTGCCTGGAGTGTACAGGGGGTTCGGAATTCACCCCTCCACTTT.

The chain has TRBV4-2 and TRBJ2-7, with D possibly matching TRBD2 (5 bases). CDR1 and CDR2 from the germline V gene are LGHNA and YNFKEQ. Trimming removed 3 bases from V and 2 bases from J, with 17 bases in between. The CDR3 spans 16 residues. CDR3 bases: TGTGCCAGCAGCCAGGTCGCAGGAGGATTCGCCTACGAGCAGTACGTC. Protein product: CASSQVAGGFAYEQYV.

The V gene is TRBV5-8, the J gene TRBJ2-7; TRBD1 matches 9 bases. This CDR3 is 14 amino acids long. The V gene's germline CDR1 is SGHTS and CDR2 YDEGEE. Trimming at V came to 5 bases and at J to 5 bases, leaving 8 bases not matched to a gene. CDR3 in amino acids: CASRAGTGYHEQYF. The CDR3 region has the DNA TGTGCCAGCAGGGCCGGGACAGGGTACCACGAGCAGTACTTC.

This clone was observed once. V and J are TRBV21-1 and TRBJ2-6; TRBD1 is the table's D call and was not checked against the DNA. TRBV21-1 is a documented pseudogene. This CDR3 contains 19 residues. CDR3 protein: CASSKGLGTGRTGANVLTF. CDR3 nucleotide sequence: TGTGCCAGCAGCAAAGGATTAGGGACAGGGAGGACTGGGGCCAACGTCCTGACTTTC.

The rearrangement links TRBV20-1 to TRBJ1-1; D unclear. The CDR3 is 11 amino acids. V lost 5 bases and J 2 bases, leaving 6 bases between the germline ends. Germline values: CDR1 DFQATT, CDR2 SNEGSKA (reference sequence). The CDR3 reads CSAPDNTEAFF. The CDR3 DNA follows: TGCAGTGCTCCCGACAACACTGAAGCTTTCTTT.

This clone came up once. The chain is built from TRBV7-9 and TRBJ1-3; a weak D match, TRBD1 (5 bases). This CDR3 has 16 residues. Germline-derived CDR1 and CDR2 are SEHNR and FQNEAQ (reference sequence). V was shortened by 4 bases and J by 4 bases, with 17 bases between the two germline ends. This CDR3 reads CASSSKGVLGGNTIYF. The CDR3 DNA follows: TGTGCCAGCAGCTCTAAAGGGGTTCTCGGCGGAAACACCATATATTTT. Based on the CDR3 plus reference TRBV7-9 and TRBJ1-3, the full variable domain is DTGVSQNPRHKITKRGQNVTFRCDPISEHNRLYWYRQTLGQGPEFLTYFQNEAQLEKSRLLSDRFSAERPKGSFSTLEIQRTEQGDSAMYLCASSSKGVLGGNTIYFGEGSWLTVV.

The CDR3 loop reads CASSSVGNTGQGGYTF. CDR3 in DNA: TGTGCCAGCAGCTCCGTCGGAAACACAGGCCAGGGCGGCTACACCTTC. The chain links TRBV27 to TRBJ1-2; D possibly corresponds to TRBD1 (5 bases). This CDR3 contains 16 residues. Looked up from germline, CDR1 is MNHEY and CDR2 is SMNVEV (reference sequence). Deletions cut 6 bases from V and 8 bases from J, with 25 bases between.

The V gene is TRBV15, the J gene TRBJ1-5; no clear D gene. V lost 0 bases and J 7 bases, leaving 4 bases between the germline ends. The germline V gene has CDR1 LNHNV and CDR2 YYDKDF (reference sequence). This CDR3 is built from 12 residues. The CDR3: CATSRDYQPQHF. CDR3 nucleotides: TGTGCCACCAGCAGAGATTACCAGCCCCAGCATTTT.

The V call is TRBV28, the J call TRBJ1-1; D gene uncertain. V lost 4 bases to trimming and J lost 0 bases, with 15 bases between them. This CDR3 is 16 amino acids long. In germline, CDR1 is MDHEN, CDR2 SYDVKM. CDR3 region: CASSSPGRSMNTEAFF. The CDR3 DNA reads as TGTGCCAGCAGTTCTCCCGGACGGTCGATGAACACTGAAGCTTTCTTT.

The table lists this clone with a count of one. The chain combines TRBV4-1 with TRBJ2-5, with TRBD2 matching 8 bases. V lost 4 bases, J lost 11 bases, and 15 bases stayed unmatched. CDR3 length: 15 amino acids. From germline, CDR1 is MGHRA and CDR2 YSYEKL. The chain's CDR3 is CASSPWGLAGNQQYF. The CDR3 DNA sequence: TGCGCCAGCAGCCCGTGGGGGCTAGCGGGTAATCAGCAGTACTTC.

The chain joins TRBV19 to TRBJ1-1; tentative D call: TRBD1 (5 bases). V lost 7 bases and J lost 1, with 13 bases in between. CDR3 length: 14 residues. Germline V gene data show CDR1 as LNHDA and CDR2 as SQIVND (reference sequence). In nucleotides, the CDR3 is TGTGCCAGTAAGGGTCAAACAGGGAACACTGAAGCTTTCTTT. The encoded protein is CASKGQTGNTEAFF.

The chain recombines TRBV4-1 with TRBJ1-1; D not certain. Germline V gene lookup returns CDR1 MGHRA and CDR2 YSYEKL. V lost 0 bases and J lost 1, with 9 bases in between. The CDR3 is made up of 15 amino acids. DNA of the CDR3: TGCGCCAGCAGCCAAGATCCGGGGTGGAACACTGAAGCTTTCTTT. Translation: CASSQDPGWNTEAFF.

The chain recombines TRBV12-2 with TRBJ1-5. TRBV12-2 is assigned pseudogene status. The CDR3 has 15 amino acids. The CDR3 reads CASRFRTGTYQPQHF. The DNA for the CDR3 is TGTGCAAGTCGCTTCCGGACCGGGACCTATCAGCCCCAGCATTTT.

The CDR3 DNA reads as TGTGCCAGTAGTATTAACAGCCCATCCTACGAGCAGTACTTC. It specifies CASSINSPSYEQYF. The chain carries TRBV19 and TRBJ2-7; D gene uncertain. CDR3 size: 14 residues. Trimming stripped 3 bases from V and 1 base from J, with 10 bases between. From germline, CDR1 is LNHDA and CDR2 SQIVND (reference sequence).

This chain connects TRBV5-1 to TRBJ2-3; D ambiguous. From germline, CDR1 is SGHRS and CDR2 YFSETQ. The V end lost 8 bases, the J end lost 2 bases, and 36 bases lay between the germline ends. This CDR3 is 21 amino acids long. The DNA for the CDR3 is TGCGCCAGATCGGACCGTCGAATGATCGTCCTACGGAATTATAACACAGATACGCAGTATTTT. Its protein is CARSDRRMIVLRNYNTDTQYF.

The chain's CDR3 is CASIPGGVSGYTF. The CDR3 DNA is TGTGCCAGCATACCAGGGGGCGTAAGTGGCTACACCTTC. The chain joins TRBV6-1 to TRBJ1-2; 8 positions match TRBD1. The CDR3 has 13 residues. V shed 7 bases, J shed 7 bases, and the junction held 8 bases outside the gene matches. The germline CDR1 and CDR2 sequences are MNHNS and SASEGT.

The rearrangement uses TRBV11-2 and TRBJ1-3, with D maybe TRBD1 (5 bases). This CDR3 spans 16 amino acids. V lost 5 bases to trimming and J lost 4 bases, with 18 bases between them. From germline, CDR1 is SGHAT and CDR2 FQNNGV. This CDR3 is CASSPYIGGSGNTIYF. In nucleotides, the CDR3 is TGTGCCAGCAGCCCCTACATTGGGGGATCGGGAAACACCATATATTTT.

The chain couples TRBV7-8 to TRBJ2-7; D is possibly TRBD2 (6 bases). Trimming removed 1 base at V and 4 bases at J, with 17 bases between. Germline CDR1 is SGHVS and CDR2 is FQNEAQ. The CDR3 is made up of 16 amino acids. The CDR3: CASSLGLGGFGYEQYV. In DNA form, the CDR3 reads TGTGCCAGCAGCTTAGGTTTGGGGGGATTTGGGTACGAGCAGTACGTC.

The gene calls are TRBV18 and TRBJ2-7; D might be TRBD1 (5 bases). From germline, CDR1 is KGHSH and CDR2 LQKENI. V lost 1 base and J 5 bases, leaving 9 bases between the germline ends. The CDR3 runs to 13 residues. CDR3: CASSPRQGDEQYF. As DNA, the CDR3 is TGTGCCAGCTCACCACGGCAGGGTGACGAGCAGTACTTC.

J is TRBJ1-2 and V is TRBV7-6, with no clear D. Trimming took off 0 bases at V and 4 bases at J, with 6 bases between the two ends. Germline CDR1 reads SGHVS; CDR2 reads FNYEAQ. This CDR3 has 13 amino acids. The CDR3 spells CASSLAWGYGYTF. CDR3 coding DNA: TGTGCCAGCAGCTTAGCATGGGGCTATGGCTACACCTTC.

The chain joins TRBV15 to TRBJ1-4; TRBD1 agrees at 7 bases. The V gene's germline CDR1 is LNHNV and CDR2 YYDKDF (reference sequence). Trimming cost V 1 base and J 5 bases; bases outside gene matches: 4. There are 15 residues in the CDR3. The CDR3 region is CATSRGTGRNEKLFF. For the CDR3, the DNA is TGTGCCACCAGCAGAGGGACAGGTAGAAATGAAAAACTGTTTTTT.

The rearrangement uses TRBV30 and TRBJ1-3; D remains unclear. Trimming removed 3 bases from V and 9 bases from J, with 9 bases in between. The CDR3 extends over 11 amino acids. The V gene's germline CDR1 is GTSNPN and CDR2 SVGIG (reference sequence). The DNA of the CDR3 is TGTGCCTGGAGAAAAGCGCGCACCATATATTTT. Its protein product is CAWRKARTIYF.

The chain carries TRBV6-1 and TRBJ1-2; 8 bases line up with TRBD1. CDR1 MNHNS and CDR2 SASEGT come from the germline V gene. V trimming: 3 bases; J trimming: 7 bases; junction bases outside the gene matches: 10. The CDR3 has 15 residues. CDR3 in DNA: TGTGCCAGCAGTGAGCTACAGGGGGTAATAAGTGGCTACACCTTC. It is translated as CASSELQGVISGYTF.

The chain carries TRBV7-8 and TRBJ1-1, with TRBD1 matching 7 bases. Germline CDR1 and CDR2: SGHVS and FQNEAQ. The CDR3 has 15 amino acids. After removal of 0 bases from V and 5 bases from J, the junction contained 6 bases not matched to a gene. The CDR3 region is CASSLAYRGGTEAFF. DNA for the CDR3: TGTGCCAGCAGCTTAGCGTACAGGGGAGGTACTGAAGCTTTCTTT.

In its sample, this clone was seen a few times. CDR3 bases: TGTGCCAGCAGCTTAGGGCGGGAGGTCTACGAGCAGTACGTC. Its protein is CASSLGREVYEQYV. The genes are TRBV7-9 and TRBJ2-7, with 8 bases matching TRBD2. The V and J ends lost 1 base and 3 bases, in that order; junction bases with no gene match: 2. The CDR3 extends over 14 amino acids. Germline CDR1 and CDR2: SEHNR and FQNEAQ (reference sequence).

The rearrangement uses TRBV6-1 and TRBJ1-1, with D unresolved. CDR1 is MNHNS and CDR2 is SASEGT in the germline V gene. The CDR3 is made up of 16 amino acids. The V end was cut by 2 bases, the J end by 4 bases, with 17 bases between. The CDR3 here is CASSERSRSGATEAFF. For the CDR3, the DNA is TGTGCCAGCAGTGAACGGTCAAGATCTGGAGCCACTGAAGCTTTCTTT.

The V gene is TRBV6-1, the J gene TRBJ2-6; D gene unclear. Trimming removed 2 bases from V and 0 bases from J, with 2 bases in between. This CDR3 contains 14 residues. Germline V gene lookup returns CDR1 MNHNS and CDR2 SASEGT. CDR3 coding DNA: TGTGCCAGCAGTGAACTCTCTGGGGCCAACGTCCTGACTTTC. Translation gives CASSELSGANVLTF.

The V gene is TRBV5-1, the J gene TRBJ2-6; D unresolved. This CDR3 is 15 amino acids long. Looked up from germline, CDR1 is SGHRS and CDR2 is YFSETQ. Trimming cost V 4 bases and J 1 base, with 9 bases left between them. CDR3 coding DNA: TGCGCCAGCAGCCCTGGGTTATCTGGGGCCAACGTCCTGACTTTC. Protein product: CASSPGLSGANVLTF.

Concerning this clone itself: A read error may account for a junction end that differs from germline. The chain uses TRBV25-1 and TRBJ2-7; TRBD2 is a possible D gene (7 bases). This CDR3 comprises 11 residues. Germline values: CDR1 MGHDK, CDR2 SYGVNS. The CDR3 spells CASSGGGLWNF. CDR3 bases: TGTGCCAGCAGTGGGGGGGGGCTCTGGAACTTC.